This T cell receptor beta chain was found in a study of blood T cell repertoires in COVID-19 (dated by TCRdb to the early 2020s). Regarding the study in general: ImmuneRACE Cohort 3 recovered participants were defined by two consecutive negative NP/OP PCR tests, healthcare professional clearance, or symptom resolution. Deeply sampled blood TCRbeta repertoires from subjects exposed to, actively infected with, or recovered from COVID-19 were included in the dataset. Where available, HLA class I and class II types were obtained from metadata supplied by the sample provider rather than from assay-based typing. The prospective study material was composed of cDNA or gDNA derived from T cells, B-cell-depleted T cells, or PBMCs. The samples were drawn from two sources: the first 160 participants of the ongoing ImmuneRACE study, and 1,254 subjects contributed by 6 global collaborators. A freely available public database, intended as a resource for researchers studying the immune response to SARS-CoV-2, is where the repertoires were released. The sample metadata nearly always contained a de-identified subject ID, COVID-19 status, age in years and sex. Samples from collaborators originated in the United States, Italy and Spain and spanned both the acute and convalescent phases of COVID-19. Points the paper makes about the study in general: Clinical and demographic metadata were provided uncurated, with the amount varying by source and participant.

Participants in the prospective study were enrolled through a virtual design, were aged about 18 to 90 years, and lived in some 24 United States geographic areas. In the prospective study, cohorts were assigned on the basis of participant-reported clinical history obtained from a screening survey and a study questionnaire. Each participant in the prospective study had whole blood, serum and a nasopharyngeal or oropharyngeal swab collected by mobile phlebotomists. Prospective study participants could optionally give additional blood draws and questionnaires over a 2-month period. Before DNA extraction, blood samples from the prospective study were shipped at room temperature or frozen. TCRbeta CDR3 regions were amplified from genomic DNA using the immunoSEQ Assay, a bias-controlled multiplex PCR. In the source study's methods: The number of nucleated cells in each sample was estimated by amplification of reference gene primers within the assay. Sequence reads were collapsed and filtered to measure the absolute abundance of every unique TCRbeta CDR3 rearrangement. For each sample, productive Simpson clonality was calculated as the square root of Simpson's diversity index across productive rearrangements. Entries here come from immuneACCESS through TCRdb and include only in-frame sequences with V and J called. Some clones fail to appear in such tables; in the studies checked, an unresolved V gene covers under half of the shortfall, and the cause of the remainder is unknown. The DNA was the basis for D and trimming; V, J and clone size are from that table. The sample table lists about 190,000 clones, approximately 86% of them with a count of one. 20% to 25% of the sample comes from the top ten.

Comments on this clone: Its cognate antigen has yet to be identified. No much larger clone is present one base from it, and per-base qualities are unavailable.

CDR1 is given as SGDLS and CDR2 as YYNGEE, both from the germline V gene. The CDR3, cysteine through phenylalanine, is 14 amino acids long. Of all the DNA, just the CDR3 is kept, 42 bases in frame from base 1. V has 4 bases trimmed and J has 4 bases trimmed; junction bases matching no gene number 3. Sequencing was carried out using PBMCs or T cells enriched from blood (not recorded which). The source is a woman aged 35 to 49 in a cohort exposed to, infected with or recovered from COVID-19 (not recorded which). Recombination connected TRBV9 to TRBJ1-2, with 11 middle bases fitting TRBD1. The nucleotide sequence reads TGTGCCAGCAGCTTGGGACAGGGGGTCTATGGCTACACCTTC. Protein translation: CASSLGQGVYGYTF. The CDR3 plus the reference TRBV9 and TRBJ1-2 genes for the other parts give the full variable domain: DSGVTQTPKHLITATGQRVTLRCSPRSGDLSVYWYQQSLDQGLQFLIQYYNGEERAKGNILERFSAQQFPDLHSELNLSSLELGDSALYFCASSLGQGVYGYTFGSGTRLTVV.